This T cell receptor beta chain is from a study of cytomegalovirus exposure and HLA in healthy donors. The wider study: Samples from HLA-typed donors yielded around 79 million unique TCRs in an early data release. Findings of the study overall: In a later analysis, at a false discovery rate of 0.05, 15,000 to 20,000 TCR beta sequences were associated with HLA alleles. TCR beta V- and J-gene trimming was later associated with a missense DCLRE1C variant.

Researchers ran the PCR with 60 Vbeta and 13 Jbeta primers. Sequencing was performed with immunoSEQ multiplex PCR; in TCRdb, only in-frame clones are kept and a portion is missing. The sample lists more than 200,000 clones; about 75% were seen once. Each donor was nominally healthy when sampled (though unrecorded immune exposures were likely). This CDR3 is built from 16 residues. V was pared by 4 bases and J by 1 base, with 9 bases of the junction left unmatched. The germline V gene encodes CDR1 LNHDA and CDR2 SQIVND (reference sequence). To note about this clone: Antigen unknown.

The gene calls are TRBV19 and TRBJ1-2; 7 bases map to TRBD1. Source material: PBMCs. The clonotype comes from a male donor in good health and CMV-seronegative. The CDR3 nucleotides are TGTGCCAGTAGTACCCCACATCAGGGGGGTAACTATGGCTACACCTTC. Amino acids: CASSTPHQGGNYGYTF.